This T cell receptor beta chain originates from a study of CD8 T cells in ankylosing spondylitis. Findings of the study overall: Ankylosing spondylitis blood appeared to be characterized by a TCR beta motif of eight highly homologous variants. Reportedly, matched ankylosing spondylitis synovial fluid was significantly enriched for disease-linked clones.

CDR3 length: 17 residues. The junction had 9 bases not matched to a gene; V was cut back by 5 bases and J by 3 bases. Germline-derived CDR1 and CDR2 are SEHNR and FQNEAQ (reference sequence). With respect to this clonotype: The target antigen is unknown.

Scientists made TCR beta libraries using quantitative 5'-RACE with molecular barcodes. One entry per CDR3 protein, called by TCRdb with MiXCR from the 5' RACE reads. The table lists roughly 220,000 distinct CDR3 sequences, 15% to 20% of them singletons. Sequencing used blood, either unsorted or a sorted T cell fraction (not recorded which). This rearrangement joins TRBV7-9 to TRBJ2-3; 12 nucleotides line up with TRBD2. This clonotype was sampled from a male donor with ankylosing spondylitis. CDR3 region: CASSQGLAGGETDTQYF. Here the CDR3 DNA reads TGTGCCAGCAGCCAGGGCCTAGCGGGAGGGGAAACAGATACGCAGTATTTT.